The 32 T cell receptor beta chains listed next were all sequenced from one sample in a study of T cell responses to AZD1222 COVID-19 vaccine (dated by TCRdb to about 2021). Reading the label with the study, this specimen's time point is: baseline before first vaccination. The library was generated by the immunoSEQ multiplex PCR assay. TCRdb took this table from immuneACCESS and kept in-frame rearrangements with V and J called. Such tables lack part of the clones; where checked against another copy, unresolved V genes explain under half of the gap, and the rest is unexplained. The sample has some 130,000 clones on record, approximately 85% of them singletons. Approximately 1.6% of the sample lies in the top ten. Sequenced here: peripheral blood, sampled on day 0 of AZD1222 vaccination. The source is an adult in good health.

The rearrangement joins TRBV5-1 to TRBJ2-7; no reliable D call. The CDR3 totals 15 residues. The germline V gene has CDR1 SGHRS and CDR2 YFSETQ. The V end was cut by 0 bases, the J end by 0 bases, with 10 bases between. The CDR3 sequence: CASSLAPRSSYEQYF. The CDR3 DNA follows: TGCGCCAGCAGCTTGGCCCCCAGGAGCTCCTACGAGCAGTACTTC.

V usage is TRBV30 and J usage is TRBJ1-3; D gene unclear. Trimming took 5 bases from V and 7 from J, leaving 21 bases between them. Germline V gene data show CDR1 as GTSNPN and CDR2 as SVGIG (reference sequence). This CDR3 region has 15 residues. CDR3 amino acids: CAWYHRRERRNTIYF. The CDR3 DNA is TGTGCCTGGTATCATAGGAGAGAACGTCGGAACACCATATATTTT.

This chain links TRBV7-9 with TRBJ2-7; D unresolved. The CDR3 sequence is 16 residues long. The germline V gene encodes CDR1 SEHNR and CDR2 FQNEAQ (reference sequence). The germline V and J ends were trimmed by 4 bases and 1 base, with 17 bases remaining between them. The DNA for the CDR3 is TGTGCCAGCAGCTCGTATAGGTCTAAAGGGTCCTACGAGCAGTACTTC. Its translation: CASSSYRSKGSYEQYF.

This clone was detected once. The chain links TRBV24-1 to TRBJ1-2, with TRBD1 matching 7 bases. J gave up 2 bases and V 2 bases, and 7 bases lay outside the gene matches. The CDR3 is made up of 16 amino acids. Germline loops: CDR1 KGHDR, CDR2 SFDVKD. CDR3 in DNA: TGTGCCACCAGTGATTCGACAGGGCTCCGCAACTATGGCTACACCTTC. Translation: CATSDSTGLRNYGYTF.

J is TRBJ2-2 and V is TRBV5-6; 8 bases line up with TRBD1. Germline CDR1 is SGHDT and CDR2 is YYEEEE. The J segment lost 0 bases and the V segment lost 3 bases, leaving 4 bases of the junction unmatched. The CDR3 sequence is 16 residues long. The CDR3 DNA reads as TGTGCCAGCAGCTCCAGGGGGCTTGCGAACACCGGGGAGCTGTTTTTT. Translated, it gives CASSSRGLANTGELFF.

The genes are TRBV11-3 and TRBJ1-4; D is undetermined. The length of the CDR3 is 15 residues. Trimming removed 4 bases at V and 5 bases at J, with 14 bases between. From germline, CDR1 is SGHNT and CDR2 YENEEA. The CDR3 DNA sequence: TGTGCCAGCAGCTGGTTAGGGTACGAGAATGAAAAACTGTTTTTT. Translation: CASSWLGYENEKLFF.

The chain has TRBV6-2 or TRBV6-3 and TRBJ1-4, with 8 nucleotides matching TRBD1. With V trimmed by 6 bases and J by 8 bases, 11 bases remained unmatched. Germline V gene data show CDR1 as MNHEY and CDR2 as SVGEGT. The CDR3 consists of 15 residues. CDR3 nucleotides: TGTGCCAGCAGCTATACCGGGACAGGACTCGAAAAACTGTTTTTT. Amino acid sequence: CASSYTGTGLEKLFF.

The chain combines TRBV14 with TRBJ2-3, with D hard to call. Per germline, CDR1 SGHDN and CDR2 FVKESK. Deletions cut 1 base from V and 1 base from J, with 6 bases between. This CDR3 comprises 14 residues. The CDR3 sequence: CASSQGRRTDTQYF. In DNA form, the CDR3 reads TGTGCCAGCAGCCAAGGTAGACGCACAGATACGCAGTATTTT.

The gene calls are TRBV18 and TRBJ1-2; D is unclear. The CDR3 runs 11 residues. CDR1 is KGHSH and CDR2 is LQKENI in the germline V gene. V was trimmed by 3 bases and J by 6 bases, leaving 5 bases between them. The CDR3 DNA follows: TGTGCCAGCTCACCCCGGGATGGCTACACCTTC. Protein sequence: CASSPRDGYTF. The full variable domain, completed using reference TRBV18 and TRBJ1-2, is NAGVMQNPRHLVRRRGQEARLRCSPMKGHSHVYWYRQLPEEGLKFMVYLQKENIIDESGMPKERFSAEFPKEGPSILRIQQVVRGDSAAYFCASSPRDGYTFGSGTRLTVV.

The V call is TRBV29-1, the J call TRBJ1-2, with D perhaps matching TRBD1 (5 bases). From germline, CDR1 is SQVTM and CDR2 ANQGSEA. This CDR3 spans 13 amino acids. V lost 1 base, J lost 8 bases, and 14 bases lay in between. CDR3 sequence (DNA): TGCAGCGTTGAAGGGGCAGGGTTTTACGGCTACACCTTC. Translating gives CSVEGAGFYGYTF.

About this clone: This same CDR3 is encoded by further DNA sequences in the sample. The CDR3 spells CASSPSLDGEQYF. CDR3 DNA: TGTGCCAGCTCACCCTCACTAGACGGCGAGCAGTACTTC. The chain is built from TRBV18 and TRBJ2-7; tentatively, D is TRBD2 (5 bases). Germline V gene sequence: CDR1 KGHSH, CDR2 LQKENI. V dropped 3 bases and J dropped 6 bases, with 12 bases sitting between them. This CDR3 has 13 residues.

The chain employs TRBV7-9 and TRBJ1-1; 8 bases match TRBD1. There are 14 residues in the CDR3. CDR1 and CDR2 (germline): SEHNR, FQNEAQ (reference sequence). The trim removed 4 bases at V and 6 bases at J, leaving 7 bases unmatched. The CDR3 loop reads CASSSPLRGPEAFF. In DNA, the CDR3 is TGTGCCAGCAGCTCACCCCTCAGGGGGCCTGAAGCTTTCTTT.

The chain joins TRBV10-2 to TRBJ1-1; the D is unclear. This CDR3 is 12 amino acids long. Germline V gives CDR1 WSHSY, CDR2 SAAADI. The V gene lost 5 bases and the J gene lost 8 bases, with 12 bases spanning the gap. In DNA form, the CDR3 reads TGCGCCAGCAGTCCCGCGGCACTCGAAGCTTTCTTT. Translating gives CASSPAALEAFF.

This sequence joins TRBV6-1 and TRBJ2-1; TRBD2 is a possible D gene (5 bases). The CDR3 is made up of 15 amino acids. Trimming removed 3 bases at V and 8 bases at J, with 17 bases between. Germline V gene data show CDR1 as MNHNS and CDR2 as SASEGT. CDR3 DNA: TGTGCCAGCAGTGACATTGGAGGAAATAGGGATGAGCAGTTCTTC. This translates into CASSDIGGNRDEQFF.

This chain joins TRBV5-6 and TRBJ2-7, with a tentative D call TRBD2 (5 bases). The CDR3 loop spans 14 amino acids. Germline CDR1 reads SGHDT; CDR2 reads YYEEEE. V lost 3 bases and J 7 bases, leaving 17 bases between the germline ends. The CDR3 spells CASSYGLPLGEQYF. Written as DNA, the CDR3 is TGTGCCAGCAGCTACGGACTGCCGCTAGGAGAGCAGTACTTC.

This chain joins TRBV4-1 and TRBJ2-1, with 9 bases fitting TRBD1. The CDR3 loop spans 17 amino acids. Unmatched junction bases numbered 10, after V lost 2 bases and J lost 5 bases. Germline lookup yields CDR1 MGHRA and CDR2 YSYEKL. The CDR3 DNA reads as TGCGCCAGCAGCCAACTTATAACAGGGGGCGCTAACAATGAGCAGTTCTTC. Its protein product is CASSQLITGGANNEQFF.

This rearrangement joins TRBV10-3 to TRBJ2-3, with D perhaps matching TRBD2 (5 bases). This CDR3 contains 15 residues. Deletions cut 5 bases from V and 2 bases from J, with 14 bases between. Germline loops: CDR1 ENHRY, CDR2 SYGVKD. Here the CDR3 reads CAISWRAEPTDTQYF. CDR3 coding DNA: TGTGCCATCAGTTGGCGGGCGGAACCCACAGATACGCAGTATTTT.

The chain links TRBV5-8 to TRBJ2-3; 7 bases are a match to TRBD1. Germline values: CDR1 SGHTS, CDR2 YDEGEE. CDR3 size: 14 residues. V lost 0 bases and J lost 5; bases outside the gene matches: 3. This chain's CDR3 is CASSLEGAGDTQYF. The CDR3 DNA reads TGTGCCAGCAGCTTGGAGGGGGCAGGAGATACGCAGTATTTT.

The CDR3 sequence: CASSKTGRGNTIYF. The DNA of the CDR3 is TGTGCCAGCAGTAAGACAGGGCGCGGAAACACCATATATTTT. This rearrangement joins TRBV27 to TRBJ1-3; TRBD1 agrees at 7 bases. V was clipped by 5 bases and J by 4 bases; unmatched bases: 5. Germline lookup yields CDR1 MNHEY and CDR2 SMNVEV (reference sequence). The CDR3 is 14 residues long.

J is TRBJ2-7 and V is TRBV2; a weak D match, TRBD2 (5 bases). From germline, CDR1 is SNHLY and CDR2 FYNNEI. V lost 6 bases and J lost 0, with 15 bases in between. The CDR3 runs 15 residues. CDR3 protein: CASRGSLLSSYEQYF. In nucleotides, the CDR3 is TGTGCCAGCAGGGGGAGTCTGTTGAGCTCCTACGAGCAGTACTTC.

The chain has TRBV27 and TRBJ1-1, with 7 bases that match TRBD1. Germline trimming cut 2 bases from V and 5 bases from J; bases unmatched to any gene: 8. The CDR3 runs to 15 residues. CDR1 MNHEY and CDR2 SMNVEV come from the germline V gene (reference sequence). CDR3 DNA: TGTGCCAGCAGTTTAGCGACAGGGTGGGGTACTGAAGCTTTCTTT. This sequence encodes CASSLATGWGTEAFF.

The chain couples TRBV4-1 to TRBJ2-6; TRBD1 agrees at 8 bases. The CDR3 length is 19 residues. Per germline, CDR1 MGHRA and CDR2 YSYEKL. J lost 0 bases, V lost 6 bases, and 13 bases had no gene match. In DNA form, the CDR3 reads TGCGCCAGCAGAAGCCCCCGGGACAGGCGAACCTCTGGGGCCAACGTCCTGACTTTC. This sequence encodes CASRSPRDRRTSGANVLTF.

This clone has just a few counts. The rearrangement joins TRBV5-1 to TRBJ1-1; 7 nucleotides align to TRBD1. CDR1 and CDR2 (germline): SGHRS, YFSETQ. Trimming removed 1 base from V and 4 bases from J; junction bases left unmatched: 7. The CDR3 sequence is 15 residues long. This CDR3 is CASSLSTGAITEAFF. The CDR3 bases are TGCGCCAGCAGCTTGTCAACAGGGGCTATCACTGAAGCTTTCTTT.

The chain recombines TRBV5-1 with TRBJ2-1; a weak D match, TRBD2 (6 bases). This CDR3 is built from 14 residues. Germline CDR1 reads SGHRS; CDR2 reads YFSETQ. Trimming stripped 4 bases from V and 7 bases from J, with 15 bases between. This CDR3 reads CASSHLATGNEQFF. The CDR3 coding sequence is TGCGCCAGCAGCCACCTAGCGACGGGAAATGAGCAGTTCTTC.

CDR3 nucleotide sequence: TGTGCCAGCAGCCAAGGCAGGGAGGCGACCTTC. This gives the protein CASSQGREATF. The chain joins TRBV4-2 to TRBJ1-2, with D perhaps TRBD1 (5 bases). Germline V CDR1 and CDR2: LGHNA, YNFKEQ. The CDR3 sequence is 11 residues long. V was trimmed by 1 base and J by 14 bases, leaving 11 bases between them.

The gene calls are TRBV28 and TRBJ2-7; 8 bases line up with TRBD1. With V trimmed by 7 bases and J by 6 bases, 11 bases remained unmatched. The CDR3 runs to 14 residues. CDR1 and CDR2 (germline): MDHEN, SYDVKM. The CDR3 DNA reads TGTGCCAGCAACACAGGGGGAGTGGTTCGCGAGCAGTACTTC. It translates to CASNTGGVVREQYF.

The genes are TRBV5-6 and TRBJ1-1; no clear D. CDR3 length: 15 residues. Germline V gene data show CDR1 as SGHDT and CDR2 as YYEEEE. Between the trimmed V and J ends, which lost 4 bases and 6 bases, there was a span of 19 bases. Here the CDR3 reads CASSPPAGSYSEAFF. The DNA of the CDR3 is TGTGCCAGCAGCCCCCCGGCTGGGTCATACTCTGAAGCTTTCTTT.

This chain uses TRBV29-1 with TRBJ1-2, with 7 bases aligning to TRBD1. CDR1 is SQVTM, CDR2 ANQGSEA, per germline. With 3 bases clipped from V and 8 bases from J, the junction kept 15 bases outside the gene matches. The CDR3 is 15 amino acids. The CDR3 DNA reads TGCAGCGTTGAGCTCCGGGACAGCAACTCCCTGGGCTACACCTTC. This translates into CSVELRDSNSLGYTF.

This sequence joins TRBV7-2 and TRBJ2-7; no definite D call. Trimming stripped 0 bases from V and 3 bases from J, with 9 bases between. The germline CDR1 and CDR2 sequences are SGHTA and FQGNSA. The CDR3 contains 14 residues. CDR3 in amino acids: CASSLAGGNYEQYF. Written as DNA, the CDR3 is TGTGCCAGCAGCTTAGCGGGCGGTAACTACGAGCAGTACTTC.

J is TRBJ1-1 and V is TRBV10-2; D gene ambiguous. The germline V and J ends were trimmed by 10 bases and 4 bases, with 13 bases remaining between them. The CDR3 extends over 12 amino acids. Germline V CDR1 and CDR2: WSHSY, SAAADI. CDR3 nucleotides: TGCGCCACCATAAGTCTTTTCACTGAAGCTTTCTTT. This encodes CATISLFTEAFF.

The gene calls are TRBV2 and TRBJ1-5; D is ambiguous. This CDR3 spans 13 amino acids. Trimming shortened V by 4 bases and J by 9 bases, and 13 bases separated the two germline ends. Germline V gene lookup returns CDR1 SNHLY and CDR2 FYNNEI. Here the CDR3 DNA reads TGTGCCAGCAGTGCGGAGGCCGGTGGGCCCCAGCATTTT. This codes for CASSAEAGGPQHF.

The V gene is TRBV9, the J gene TRBJ2-2; TRBD1 aligns across 9 bases. Germline lookup yields CDR1 SGDLS and CDR2 YYNGEE. V lost 7 bases to trimming and J lost 2 bases; unmatched junction nucleotides: 6. The CDR3 length is 15 residues. The CDR3 protein is CASARQGGNTGELFF. CDR3 nucleotides: TGTGCCAGCGCACGACAGGGGGGTAACACCGGGGAGCTGTTTTTT.